This T cell receptor beta chain was identified during a study of blood T cell repertoires in COVID-19. As for the study in general: Acute-phase and convalescent COVID-19 samples originated in the United States, Italy and Spain. PBMCs, B-cell-depleted T cells, or T cells were the source of the cDNA or gDNA that made up the material.

A few counts support this clone. The ends lost 5 bases at V and 5 bases at J; junction bases unmatched: 9. CDR3 size: 15 residues. In germline, CDR1 is SEHNR, CDR2 FQNEAQ (reference sequence). Original analysis: It was from reference gene primer amplification that nucleated cell counts were estimated. Using immunoSEQ multiplex PCR, the repertoire was profiled, and TCRdb retains in-frame clones only, with some absent. D and trimming come from the DNA, and the V and J calls and clone size come from that table. The sample has around 300,000 clones; around 90% are singletons. The sample comprised peripheral blood. The chain is built from TRBV7-9 and TRBJ2-1; 7 bases align to TRBD2. This receptor was identified in a man younger than 35 with active or convalescent COVID-19. The chain's CDR3 is CASSLGLVIDNEQFF. In DNA, the CDR3 is TGTGCCAGCAGCCTCGGACTAGTGATAGACAATGAGCAGTTCTTC.